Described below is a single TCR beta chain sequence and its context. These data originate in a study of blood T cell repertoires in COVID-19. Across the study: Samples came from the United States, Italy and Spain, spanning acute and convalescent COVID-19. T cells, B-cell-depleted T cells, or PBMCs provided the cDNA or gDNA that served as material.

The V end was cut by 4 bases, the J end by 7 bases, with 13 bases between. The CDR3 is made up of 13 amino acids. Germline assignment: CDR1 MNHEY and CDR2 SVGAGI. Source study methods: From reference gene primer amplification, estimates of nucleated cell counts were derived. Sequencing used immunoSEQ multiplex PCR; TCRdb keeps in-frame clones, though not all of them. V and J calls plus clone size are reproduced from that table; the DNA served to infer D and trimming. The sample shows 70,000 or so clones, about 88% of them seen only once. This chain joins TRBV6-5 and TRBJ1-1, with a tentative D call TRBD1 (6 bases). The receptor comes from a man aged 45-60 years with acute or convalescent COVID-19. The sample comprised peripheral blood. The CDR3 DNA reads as TGTGCCAGCAGTTTCACAGGGCGGAGTGAAGCTTTCTTT. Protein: CASSFTGRSEAFF.